One and the same sample provided the 23 T cell receptor beta chains below, sequenced in a study of blood T cell repertoires in COVID-19. TCRdb's table, derived via immunoSEQ multiplex PCR, lists solely in-frame clones and lacks some. The sample contains about 240,000 clones, roughly nine tenths of which appear only once. Material for sequencing was peripheral blood. These receptors all stem from a man in his 60s with acute or convalescent COVID-19.

This clone showed up just once. The chain links TRBV7-2 to TRBJ2-7; D might be TRBD2 (5 bases). The CDR3 has 14 residues. Trimming removed 1 base at V and 5 bases at J, with 12 bases between. From germline, CDR1 is SGHTA and CDR2 FQGNSA. This CDR3 is CASSLGQLRDEQYF. CDR3 nucleotide sequence: TGTGCCAGCAGCTTAGGGCAGTTGCGGGACGAGCAGTACTTC.

V gene TRBV18 combines with J gene TRBJ1-1; possible D gene TRBD1, 6 bases. V gave up 5 bases and J gave up 6 bases, with 16 bases separating them. Per the germline V gene, CDR1 is KGHSH and CDR2 is LQKENI. The CDR3 runs to 14 residues. This CDR3 is CASSGSTGSAEAFF. DNA for the CDR3: TGTGCCAGCTCAGGATCCACAGGGAGCGCTGAAGCTTTCTTT.

This chain connects TRBV27 to TRBJ1-5, with D tentatively TRBD1 (5 bases). In germline, CDR1 is MNHEY, CDR2 SMNVEV (reference sequence). This CDR3 has 15 amino acids. Trimming left V 1 base short and J 5 bases short, with 12 bases between. CDR3 residues: CASSLLGRVDQPQHF. The CDR3 DNA reads TGTGCCAGCAGTTTATTGGGCAGGGTCGATCAGCCCCAGCATTTT.

This clone occurred once. V gene TRBV11-2 combines with J gene TRBJ1-5; 7 bases line up with TRBD1. Germline V lookup: CDR1 SGHAT, CDR2 FQNNGV. V shed 3 bases, J shed 5 bases, and the junction held 4 bases outside the gene matches. The CDR3 is 14 residues long. CDR3 DNA sequence: TGTGCCAGCAGCTTGACAGGGTCAGATCAGCCCCAGCATTTT. This codes for CASSLTGSDQPQHF.

V gene TRBV7-3 combines with J gene TRBJ2-1, with D possibly TRBD1 on 5 matching bases. V lost 5 bases and J lost 7, with 12 bases in between. This CDR3 is 13 amino acids long. Germline CDR1 and CDR2: SGHTA and FQGTGA. This CDR3 is CASSQSRGNEQFF. In DNA form, the CDR3 reads TGTGCCAGCAGCCAGTCTAGGGGAAATGAGCAGTTCTTC.

The chain has TRBV6-2 or TRBV6-3 and TRBJ1-2; 8 bases match TRBD1. V trimming: 6 bases; J trimming: 0 bases; junction bases outside the gene matches: 9. The germline gives CDR1 MNHEY, CDR2 SVGEGT. The CDR3 has 16 residues. CDR3 sequence (DNA): TGTGCCAGCAGCAGACAGGGGCCCGGAGCTAACTATGGCTACACCTTC. Residues: CASSRQGPGANYGYTF.

This chain joins TRBV5-4 and TRBJ2-7; a weak D match, TRBD2 (6 bases). Germline values: CDR1 SGHNT, CDR2 YYREEE (reference sequence). Trimming pared 4 bases from V and 3 bases from J, leaving 17 bases between. The CDR3 spans 15 residues. CDR3 in amino acids: CASSAPGVRGYEQYF. For the CDR3, the DNA is TGTGCCAGCAGCGCCCCGGGAGTAAGGGGCTACGAGCAGTACTTC.

The V call is TRBV7-3, the J call TRBJ2-7; 10 bases agree with TRBD2. CDR1 is SGHTA and CDR2 is FQGTGA in the germline V gene. Trimming at V came to 5 bases and at J to 2 bases, leaving 12 bases not matched to a gene. The CDR3 has 17 amino acids. Written as DNA, the CDR3 is TGTGCCAGCAGCCCAGGGGTTCTAGCGGGAGCGGCCTACGAGCAGTACTTC. Residues: CASSPGVLAGAAYEQYF.

This chain's CDR3 is CASSYRGGLNPGYTF. DNA of the CDR3: TGTGCCAGCAGTTACCGTGGGGGGTTGAATCCTGGCTACACCTTC. The chain is built from TRBV28 and TRBJ1-2; perhaps TRBD1 as D (5 bases). Germline lookup yields CDR1 MDHEN and CDR2 SYDVKM. Trimming took 4 bases from V and 7 from J, leaving 19 bases between them. CDR3 length equals 15 residues.

This clone was detected only once. The chain carries TRBV20-1 and TRBJ1-1; D not certain. Germline V gives CDR1 DFQATT, CDR2 SNEGSKA (reference sequence). This CDR3 spans 11 amino acids. CDR3 in amino acids: CAPLVGFEAFF. The CDR3 DNA sequence: TGCGCCCCCCTAGTTGGTTTTGAAGCTTTCTTT.

The chain has TRBV7-8 and TRBJ2-7; 9 bases line up with TRBD2. The germline V gene encodes CDR1 SGHVS and CDR2 FQNEAQ. V shed 5 bases, J shed 1 base, and the junction held 6 bases outside the gene matches. The CDR3 spans 15 residues. This chain's CDR3 is CASSVLAGVSYEQYF. The CDR3 bases are TGTGCCAGCAGCGTACTAGCGGGCGTATCCTACGAGCAGTACTTC.

This chain connects TRBV10-3 to TRBJ1-2; D is perhaps TRBD1 (5 bases). Germline assignment: CDR1 ENHRY and CDR2 SYGVKD. This CDR3 comprises 13 residues. Trimming left V 0 bases short and J 8 bases short, with 10 bases between. The CDR3 DNA sequence: TGTGCCATCAGTGAGTCGGGAGGGACCGGCTACACCTTC. Translating gives CAISESGGTGYTF.

A few counts support this clone. This same CDR3 is encoded by further DNA sequences in the sample. The chain couples TRBV4-2 to TRBJ1-3, with D unclear. CDR1 is LGHNA, CDR2 YNFKEQ, per germline. Trimming removed 0 bases from V and 1 base from J, with 7 bases in between. The CDR3 is 15 amino acids. The chain's CDR3 is CASSQDTGSGNTIYF. DNA of the CDR3: TGTGCCAGCAGCCAAGATACGGGGTCTGGAAACACCATATATTTT.

The rearrangement joins TRBV28 to TRBJ2-5; TRBD2 aligns across 8 bases. This CDR3 has 14 residues. J was trimmed by 1 base and V by 5 bases; bases with no gene match: 3. In germline, CDR1 is MDHEN, CDR2 SYDVKM. CDR3 region: CASSRTSTQETQYF. CDR3 bases: TGTGCCAGCAGTAGGACTAGCACCCAAGAGACCCAGTACTTC.

V usage is TRBV7-2 and J usage is TRBJ1-1, with D hard to call. CDR3 length: 14 residues. The V gene lost 6 bases and the J gene lost 0 bases, with 11 bases spanning the gap. The V gene's germline CDR1 is SGHTA and CDR2 FQGNSA. The CDR3 DNA reads as TGTGCCAGCAGTTCCCGTCGGGTGAACACTGAAGCTTTCTTT. It codes for CASSSRRVNTEAFF.

The chain uses TRBV6-2 or TRBV6-3 and TRBJ1-4, with D tentatively TRBD1 (5 bases). Germline V lookup: CDR1 MNHEY, CDR2 SVGEGT. Deletions cut 2 bases from V and 0 bases from J, with 10 bases between. The CDR3 covers 16 residues. CDR3 amino acids: CASSYGGTATNEKLFF. CDR3 in DNA: TGTGCCAGCAGTTACGGCGGGACCGCAACTAATGAAAAACTGTTTTTT.

This sequence joins TRBV5-1 and TRBJ2-1; maybe TRBD1 (6 bases). The V gene lost 5 bases and the J gene lost 0 bases, with 15 bases spanning the gap. CDR3 length: 16 residues. Germline CDR1 is SGHRS and CDR2 is YFSETQ. CDR3 amino acids: CASRRGDTGSYNEQFF. The CDR3 DNA follows: TGCGCCAGCAGACGAGGGGACACAGGCTCCTACAATGAGCAGTTCTTC.

The chain joins TRBV5-1 to TRBJ1-2; 7 nucleotides agree with TRBD1. V was pared by 1 base and J by 4 bases, with 4 bases of the junction left unmatched. The CDR3 covers 14 residues. CDR1 is SGHRS, CDR2 YFSETQ, per germline. As DNA, the CDR3 is TGCGCCAGCAGCTTGACAGGGGACGTCTATGGCTACACCTTC. Its protein is CASSLTGDVYGYTF. The whole variable domain, remainder taken from reference TRBV5-1 and TRBJ1-2, is KAGVTQTPRYLIKTRGQQVTLSCSPISGHRSVSWYQQTPGQGLQFLFEYFSETQRNKGNFPGRFSGRQFSNSRSEMNVSTLELGDSALYLCASSLTGDVYGYTFGSGTRLTVV.

CDR3 region: CASDGTSGTSGCETQYF. In nucleotides, the CDR3 is TGTGCCAGCGACGGTACGAGTGGGACTAGCGGGTGTGAGACCCAGTACTTC. This rearrangement joins TRBV21-1 to TRBJ2-5; the table gives TRBD2 as D, unverified against the DNA. TRBV21-1 is marked as a pseudogene. CDR3 size: 17 residues.

The chain employs TRBV10-3 and TRBJ2-7, with D perhaps TRBD2 (6 bases). Per germline, CDR1 ENHRY and CDR2 SYGVKD. CDR3 length: 15 amino acids. V was trimmed by 6 bases and J by 4 bases, leaving 19 bases between them. CDR3 sequence: CAISRKEGSGYEQYF. The CDR3, as DNA: TGTGCCATCAGCCGCAAGGAGGGAAGTGGATACGAGCAGTACTTC.

V and J are TRBV28 and TRBJ2-5; 16 nucleotides line up with TRBD2. There are 19 residues in the CDR3. The germline CDR1 and CDR2 sequences are MDHEN and SYDVKM. V shed 5 bases and J 5 bases; nucleotides not matched to a gene: 14. The CDR3: CASSMAPLGLAGGVETQYF. The CDR3 region has the DNA TGTGCCAGCAGTATGGCGCCCCTGGGACTAGCGGGAGGGGTCGAGACCCAGTACTTC.

Of note for this clone: The junction departs from germline at one end; a sequencing error may be responsible. The V gene is TRBV7-7, the J gene TRBJ2-5, with 15 bases lining up with TRBD2. Germline V gene data show CDR1 as SSHAT and CDR2 as FNYEAQ (reference sequence). CDR3 length equals 17 residues. CDR3 coding DNA: TGTGCTAGCAGCCGCGTATCGGGACTAGCGGGAGGAGAGACCCAGTACTTC. Translating gives CASSRVSGLAGGETQYF.

The chain combines TRBV28 with TRBJ2-7, with 7 bases lining up with TRBD2. The V gene end was trimmed by 6 bases and the J gene end by 10 bases; junction bases not matched to a gene: 12. The CDR3 is 13 residues long. Per the germline V gene, CDR1 is MDHEN and CDR2 is SYDVKM. The CDR3 is CASRDAGTISQYF. CDR3 bases: TGTGCCAGCAGAGACGCCGGGACTATAAGTCAGTACTTC.